The rows below give T cell receptor beta chains drawn from one sample of a study of T cells in Graves' hyperthyroidism and ophthalmopathy. TCRdb recomputed calls from the multiplex PCR reads with MiXCR, one row per CDR3 protein. The repertoire holds some 490,000 distinct CDR3 sequences, with about 16% as singletons. The sequenced material came from blood. The receptors come from a woman in her twenties or thirties with Graves' ophthalmopathy. CDR3s include the opening cysteine and the closing phenylalanine or tryptophan. Each record gives: CDR3 protein, CDR3 DNA, J gene, D gene, V gene, clone size. D genes are given only for firm matches. Clone size appears in some rows only: once, few, many, or a class for an expanded clone.

CASSLQSGNTIYF TGTGCCAGCAGTCTTCAGTCTGGAAACACCATATATTTT TRBJ1-3 . TRBV12-3/TRBV12-4 many
CASSPRFDSYEQYF TGTGCCAGCAGCCCCCGTTTTGACTCCTACGAGCAGTACTTC TRBJ2-7 . TRBV9 .
CASSNHRGLNEQFF TGTGCCAGCAGCAACCACAGGGGACTGAATGAGCAGTTCTTC TRBJ2-1 . TRBV6-1 .
CSARNLGADTQYF TGCAGTGCTAGAAACTTAGGGGCGGATACGCAGTATTTT TRBJ2-3 . TRBV20-1 many
CASSYSTGGGGEAQYF TGTGCCAGCAGTTACTCTACAGGGGGGGGGGGAGAGGCCCAGTACTTC TRBJ2-5 . TRBV6-5 .
CASIFTGGNNEQFF TGTGCCAGCATCTTCACAGGGGGGAACAATGAGCAGTTCTTC TRBJ2-1 TRBD1 TRBV5-6 .
CASSSWGTALRNEKLFF TGTGCCAGCAGTTCCTGGGGGACAGCCCTTCGTAATGAAAAACTGTTTTTT TRBJ1-4 TRBD1 TRBV12-3/TRBV12-4 many
CASSLGLGEQFF TGCGCCAGCAGCTTAGGGTTGGGTGAGCAGTTCTTC TRBJ2-1 . TRBV5-1 many
CASSPGTGWETQYF TGTGCCAGCAGTCCTGGGACAGGGTGGGAGACCCAGTACTTC TRBJ2-5 TRBD1 TRBV28 .
CASSKPGAYGELFF TGTGCCAGCAGCAAGCCCGGGGCGTACGGGGAGCTGTTTTTT TRBJ2-2 . TRBV5-5 few
CASRDSSPLHF TGTGCCAGCAGGGACTCTTCACCCCTCCACTTT TRBJ1-6 . TRBV28 few
CAIRRQGDSSYEQYF TGTGCCATCAGAAGACAGGGGGATAGCTCCTACGAGCAGTACTTC TRBJ2-7 TRBD1 TRBV10-3 .
CSASPRDRMESNIQYF TGCAGTGCTTCCCCCCGGGACAGAATGGAATCAAACATTCAGTACTTC TRBJ2-4 TRBD1 TRBV20-1 many
CAWEIQGAGEQFF TGTGCCTGGGAGATCCAGGGGGCCGGTGAGCAGTTCTTC TRBJ2-1 TRBD1 TRBV30 few
CASSLNGDFEGIREPQHF TGTGCCAGCAGTTTGAATGGGGATTTCGAGGGAATTCGGGAGCCCCAGCATTTT TRBJ1-5 . TRBV6-5 .
CASSLYSSGRVNTGELFF TGTGCCAGCAGCTTATACTCTAGCGGGAGGGTAAACACCGGGGAGCTGTTTTTT TRBJ2-2 TRBD2 TRBV7-2 few
CASGYDEQFF TGTGCCAGCGGTTACGATGAGCAGTTCTTC TRBJ2-1 . TRBV6-9 .
CASSLELAASYEQYF TGTGCCAGCAGCTTAGAACTAGCGGCCTCGTACGAGCAGTACTTC TRBJ2-7 TRBD2 TRBV11-2 many
CASSSQTLAGMTDTQYF TGTGCCAGCAGTTCCCAAACGCTAGCCGGAATGACGGATACGCAGTATTTT TRBJ2-3 . TRBV28 few
CASSGSGQGSYEQYF TGTGCCAGCTCAGGCTCCGGACAGGGTTCCTACGAGCAGTACTTC TRBJ2-7 TRBD1 TRBV18 few
CSAALAGEETQYF TGCAGTGCCGCACTAGCGGGAGAAGAGACCCAGTACTTC TRBJ2-5 TRBD2 TRBV20-1 many
CASRPGQMGQPQHF TGTGCCAGCAGGCCGGGACAGATGGGTCAGCCCCAGCATTTT TRBJ1-5 TRBD1 TRBV28 few
CASKEGTEIYGYTF TGTGCCAGCAAGGAGGGTACCGAGATCTATGGCTACACCTTC TRBJ1-2 . TRBV2 many
CASSEETGTGANVLTF TGTGCCAGCAGTGAAGAGACAGGGACTGGGGCCAACGTCCTGACTTTC TRBJ2-6 TRBD1 TRBV2 .
CASSPSRGGVSYNEQFF TGTGCCAGCAGCCCCTCGCGGGGTGGAGTATCCTACAATGAGCAGTTCTTC TRBJ2-1 . TRBV9 few
CARSYRGTGTGELFF TGTGCCAGAAGCTACAGGGGTACGGGCACCGGGGAGCTGTTTTTT TRBJ2-2 TRBD1 TRBV7-2 .
CASIGTSGSYEQYF TGTGCCAGCATCGGGACTAGCGGCTCCTACGAGCAGTACTTC TRBJ2-7 TRBD2 TRBV2 many
CASSPRTGHEQFF TGTGCCAGCAGCCCCCGGACAGGCCATGAGCAGTTCTTC TRBJ2-1 TRBD1 TRBV7-2 many
CASSLDRSTGELFF TGTGCCAGCAGCCTCGACAGGTCCACCGGGGAGCTGTTTTTT TRBJ2-2 . TRBV6-2/TRBV6-3 few
CASSPRDGRTGSKEEQFF TGTGCCAGCTCACCTCGGGACGGGAGGACCGGTTCGAAGGAAGAGCAGTTCTTC TRBJ2-1 TRBD2 TRBV18 .
CASRLETSLSDTQYF TGTGCCAGCAGACTAGAGACGAGTTTGTCAGATACGCAGTATTTT TRBJ2-3 . TRBV27 many
CASSRSGKLGDEQFF TGCGCCAGCAGCCGAAGCGGGAAACTGGGCGATGAGCAGTTCTTC TRBJ2-1 TRBD2 TRBV4-3 few
CASSFLASGSGTGELFF TGTGCCAGTAGCTTCTTAGCTAGCGGGAGTGGGACCGGGGAGCTGTTTTTT TRBJ2-2 TRBD2 TRBV19 .
CSARGGRGGRTEAFF TGCAGTGCTAGAGGGGGCCGGGGGGGGAGGACTGAAGCTTTCTTT TRBJ1-1 . TRBV20-1 many
CAWNPGTVYEQYF TGTGCCTGGAATCCTGGGACCGTCTACGAGCAGTACTTC TRBJ2-7 . TRBV30 many
CASGTSGAHWLVTDTQYF TGTGCCAGCGGGACTAGCGGGGCCCATTGGTTAGTGACAGATACGCAGTATTTT TRBJ2-3 TRBD2 TRBV2 .
CAWSPTGTATEAFF TGTGCCTGGAGTCCTACAGGGACTGCCACTGAAGCTTTCTTT TRBJ1-1 . TRBV30 many